This TCR beta chain is drawn from a study of shared clonotypes between healthy human individuals. Method: immunoSEQ multiplex PCR; TCRdb's copy keeps in-frame clones and lacks some. Here the sample spans over 2 million clones, 85% to 95% being singletons. CD45RO-negative CD8 cells positively selected for CCR7 made up the naive population, which excluded terminally differentiated effector memory CD45RA+ cells. Between the trimmed V and J ends, which lost 4 bases and 8 bases, there was a span of 17 bases. The V gene's germline CDR1 is MGHRA and CDR2 YSYEKL. The CDR3 consists of 14 residues. The gene calls are TRBV4-1 and TRBJ1-2; tentative D call: TRBD1 (5 bases). The specimen was naive CD8+ T cells sorted from blood. This receptor was identified in a man aged 18 to 30 in good health. Here the CDR3 reads CASSPSGGVSGYTF. CDR3 DNA: TGCGCCAGCAGCCCCTCGGGGGGTGTGTCGGGCTACACCTTC.